The 8 T cell receptor beta chains below come from one sample, sequenced in a study of shared clonotypes between healthy human individuals. Libraries were prepared by immunoSEQ multiplex PCR; TCRdb keeps only in-frame clonotypes and omits some of them. There are some 2.3 million clones in the sample; roughly 93% occur only once, and 0.39% lies in the top ten. Input material: naive CD4+ T cells from PBMCs. Subset denoted: CD45RA+ positively selected. These TCRs come from a man between 18 and 35 years old in good health. Some clones in this sample may be carry-over from other donors' samples.

The chain joins TRBV7-9 to TRBJ1-1, with 9 nucleotides matching TRBD1. The CDR3 spans 14 residues. J was trimmed by 7 bases and V by 5 bases; bases with no gene match: 8. Germline V gene lookup returns CDR1 SEHNR and CDR2 FQNEAQ (reference sequence). DNA for the CDR3: TGTGCCAGCAGCCACAGGGGGCGCGGGGATGAAGCTTTCTTT. Its translation: CASSHRGRGDEAFF.

V is TRBV5-6 and J is TRBJ1-1; D possibly corresponds to TRBD1 (5 bases). The V end lost 2 bases, the J end lost 6 bases, and 20 bases lay between the germline ends. The germline gives CDR1 SGHDT, CDR2 YYEEEE. The CDR3 is 16 residues long. DNA of the CDR3: TGTGCCAGCAGCTTCCAGGGAGTGATAGTAATCCCTGAAGCTTTCTTT. The encoded protein is CASSFQGVIVIPEAFF.

Turning to this clone: At the DNA level, this CDR3 is encoded by other sequences in the same sample as well. The chain employs TRBV5-1 and TRBJ2-2; perhaps TRBD1 as D (6 bases). This CDR3 has 15 residues. V was cut by 0 bases and J by 5 bases, with 11 bases left in between. CDR1 is SGHRS and CDR2 is YFSETQ in the germline V gene. The CDR3 reads CASSLVAGVTGELFF. The DNA for the CDR3 is TGCGCCAGCAGCTTGGTGGCAGGGGTGACCGGGGAGCTGTTTTTT. The full variable domain, with the rest looked up from reference TRBV5-1 and TRBJ2-2, is KAGVTQTPRYLIKTRGQQVTLSCSPISGHRSVSWYQQTPGQGLQFLFEYFSETQRNKGNFPGRFSGRQFSNSRSEMNVSTLELGDSALYLCASSLVAGVTGELFFGEGSRLTVL.

The chain joins TRBV5-1 to TRBJ1-2, with a weak D call TRBD1 (6 bases). Germline CDR1 SGHRS, CDR2 YFSETQ. Trimming left V 4 bases short and J 2 bases short, with 12 bases between. The CDR3 runs 14 residues. DNA for the CDR3: TGCGCCAGCAGCCCTTCTACAGGGAACTATGGCTACACCTTC. Residues: CASSPSTGNYGYTF.

The chain uses TRBV25-1 and TRBJ2-5; D is unclear. CDR1 is MGHDK and CDR2 is SYGVNS in the germline V gene. The germline V and J ends were trimmed by 3 bases and 5 bases, with 4 bases remaining between them. The length of the CDR3 is 11 residues. Here the CDR3 reads CASSDGETQYF. The CDR3 DNA reads TGTGCCAGCAGTGATGGGGAGACCCAGTACTTC. The full variable domain, rest sourced from reference TRBV25-1 and TRBJ2-5, is EADIYQTPRYLVIGTGKKITLECSQTMGHDKMYWYQQDPGMELHLIHYSYGVNSTEKGDLSSESTVSRIRTEHFPLTLESARPSHTSQYLCASSDGETQYFGPGTRLLVL.

This chain connects TRBV2 to TRBJ2-1; D gene unclear. The CDR3 loop spans 12 amino acids. The V and J ends lost 6 bases and 6 bases respectively, with 9 bases between them. Looked up from germline, CDR1 is SNHLY and CDR2 is FYNNEI. The CDR3 here is CASSPLPNEQFF. As DNA, the CDR3 is TGTGCCAGCAGCCCCCTCCCCAATGAGCAGTTCTTC.

In DNA, the CDR3 is TGCGCCAGCAGCTTGGAACTAGCGGTGGAGACCCAGTACTTC. Its protein is CASSLELAVETQYF. V gene TRBV5-1 combines with J gene TRBJ2-5; 8 bases fit TRBD2. The germline gives CDR1 SGHRS, CDR2 YFSETQ. Trimming at V came to 0 bases and at J to 5 bases, leaving 3 bases not matched to a gene. The CDR3 has 14 amino acids.

The chain recombines TRBV6-1 with TRBJ2-3, with 12 nucleotides matching TRBD2. Trimming took 4 bases from V and 4 from J; bases not matched to a gene: 6. The CDR3 is made up of 16 amino acids. Germline-derived CDR1 and CDR2 are MNHNS and SASEGT. DNA of the CDR3: TGTGCCAGCAGTGGTCTAGCGGGAGGGAGGGCAGATACGCAGTATTTT. Translating it yields CASSGLAGGRADTQYF.